The clone carrying this TCR beta chain has more than one count but fewer than ten. Its matching antigen is unknown. This entry belongs to a study of memory B cells and T cells in multiple sclerosis. The data were produced by immunoSEQ multiplex PCR, yet TCRdb's version contains in-frame clones alone and is incomplete. Among 13,000 to 15,000 clones listed, around 63% were seen once. Findings and caveats of the study: Normalization was needed because clone-set size differences affected shared clonotype counts.

The sample consisted of memory (CD45RO+) CD4+ T cells from blood. This clonotype was sampled from a human donor with multiple sclerosis.

The CDR3 bases are TGCAGCGTTGCCCCAGCCCTAGGAAACATTCAGTACTTC. Protein: CSVAPALGNIQYF. J is TRBJ2-4 and V is TRBV29-1; D is uncertain. The CDR3 is made up of 13 amino acids. Germline CDR1 reads SQVTM; CDR2 reads ANQGSEA. V lost 4 bases, J lost 6 bases, and 13 bases lay in between.